This T cell receptor (beta chain) was sequenced during a study of blood T cell repertoires in COVID-19. Turning to the study itself: Samples representing acute and convalescent COVID-19 were sourced from the United States, Italy and Spain.

Recovery meant two consecutive negative NP/OP PCR tests, professional clearance, or resolved symptoms. The CDR3 consists of 12 residues. Deletions cut 5 bases from V and 3 bases from J, with 8 bases between. The germline CDR1 and CDR2 sequences are SNHLY and FYNNEI. Authors' analysis steps: Amplified reference gene primers provided the basis for estimating nucleated cell counts. The table came from immunoSEQ multiplex PCR; TCRdb's copy has only in-frame clones and leaves some out. Clonal size and the V and J genes are those of that table, whereas D and trimming came from the DNA. The table lists 450,000 to 500,000 clones, about 90% of them singletons. This clone was counted a single time.

The TCR originated in a woman younger than 35 who had recovered from COVID-19. Sample: PBMCs or T cells enriched from blood (not recorded which). This rearrangement joins TRBV2 to TRBJ2-7; no firm D call. The DNA of the CDR3 is TGTGCCAGCAGTCCCCAAATCTACGAGCAGTACTTC. Its translation is CASSPQIYEQYF.